This T cell receptor beta chain was identified during a study of shared clonotypes between healthy human individuals. V was clipped by 4 bases and J by 6 bases, with 14 bases between them. The CDR3 length is 14 residues. Per the germline V gene, CDR1 is SGHRS and CDR2 is YFSETQ. Findings and caveats of the study: Naive CD4 clonotypes were shared across several donors at roughly 5.3%. Memory subsets generally showed smaller estimated richness than naive subsets did.

About this clone: The target antigen is unknown.

Sequencing was performed with immunoSEQ multiplex PCR; in TCRdb, only in-frame clones are kept and a portion is missing. The sample shows about 2 million clones, roughly 96% of them seen only once. Those who donated were healthy HIV-negative adults, with no recent acute infections or vaccinations reported. Sequencing input: naive CD4+ T cells sorted from blood. Subset given: CD45RA+ positively selected. This TCR came from a man aged 18-30 years in good health. The V call is TRBV5-1, the J call TRBJ2-1; D may be TRBD1 or TRBD2 (5 bases each). CDR3 residues: CASSLGTVSNEQFF. CDR3 DNA: TGCGCCAGCAGCCTTGGGACGGTGTCCAATGAGCAGTTCTTC.